The 24 T cell receptor beta chains presented below share a single source sample, sequenced in a study of vaccination and CD4 T cells after COVID-19. The sample's time point: late sampling 161 to 241 days after vaccination in three convalescent patients. Treatment of the sample: roughly ten-day PBMC culture with coronavirus spike peptide pools or control peptides (ViraFEST assay). For these TCRs, the target antigens are not known. Scientists ran DNA taken from cultured CD4+ T cells through the Oncomine TCR Beta short-read assay for sequencing. TCRdb re-analysed the PCR reads in MiXCR, keeping a single row per CDR3 protein. The sample has under 30,000 distinct CDR3 sequences; 35% to 40% are singletons. Sample: CD4+ T cells from blood, cultured in vitro, taken about 7 months after SARS-CoV-2 vaccination. The receptors here all came from a human donor who had recovered from COVID-19.

In its sample, this clonotype was seen a few times. The chain has TRBV10-1 and TRBJ1-2; D unresolved. The V end lost 0 bases, the J end lost 6 bases, and 14 bases lay between the germline ends. This CDR3 spans 15 amino acids. The germline V gene encodes CDR1 WNHNN and CDR2 SYGVQD (reference sequence). The CDR3 sequence is CASSESGRSGNGYTF. As DNA, the CDR3 is TGCGCCAGCAGTGAGTCTGGCCGTAGCGGGAATGGCTACACCTTC.

The chain's CDR3 is CSASETSYRETQYF. The CDR3 coding sequence is TGCAGTGCTAGTGAGACGAGTTACAGGGAGACCCAGTACTTC. The chain combines TRBV20-1 with TRBJ2-5; tentative D call: TRBD1 (5 bases). Trimming removed 3 bases from V and 5 bases from J, with 16 bases in between. Germline V gives CDR1 DFQATT, CDR2 SNEGSKA (reference sequence). CDR3 length: 14 amino acids.

This clonotype has a handful of counts. The V gene is TRBV7-9, the J gene TRBJ1-6; 8 nucleotides line up with TRBD1. J gave up 7 bases and V 6 bases, and 2 bases lay outside the gene matches. Per germline, CDR1 SEHNR and CDR2 FQNEAQ (reference sequence). This CDR3 comprises 13 residues. The CDR3 DNA reads TGTGCCAGCAGTGGACAGGGCAATTCACCCCTCCACTTT. This codes for CASSGQGNSPLHF.

The V call is TRBV10-3, the J call TRBJ1-6, with TRBD1 matching over 7 bases. V lost 1 base and J lost 10; bases outside the gene matches: 10. Germline V gives CDR1 ENHRY, CDR2 SYGVKD. CDR3 size: 16 residues. The CDR3 here is CAISEYGGGADSPLHF. For the CDR3, the DNA is TGTGCCATCAGTGAGTATGGAGGGGGCGCCGACTCACCCCTCCACTTT.

A remark on this clonotype: Mismatch with germline at one junction end may stem from a read error. The chain carries TRBV20-1 and TRBJ1-1; TRBD1 matches at 8 bases. The CDR3 has 14 amino acids. CDR1 is DFQATT, CDR2 SNEGSKA, per germline (reference sequence). The CDR3 loop is CSARPGGVDTEAFF. The CDR3 bases are TGTAGTGCTAGACCAGGGGGCGTCGACACTGAAGCTTTCTTT.

The chain links TRBV29-1 to TRBJ2-2; TRBD2 might be the D (6 bases). The CDR3 sequence is 15 residues long. Germline V lookup: CDR1 SQVTM, CDR2 ANQGSEA. Trimming removed 7 bases from V and 6 bases from J, with 21 bases in between. The CDR3 sequence is CSATTTGASAGELFF. Here the CDR3 DNA reads TGCAGCGCCACAACCACGGGAGCTAGTGCCGGGGAGCTGTTTTTT.

This clonotype was detected a few times. V and J are TRBV19 and TRBJ1-5; 8 bases align to TRBD1. The CDR3 extends over 16 amino acids. Germline V gene data show CDR1 as LNHDA and CDR2 as SQIVND (reference sequence). The ends lost 7 bases at V and 6 bases at J; junction bases unmatched: 14. CDR3 DNA: TGTGCCAGTACCAATACTCGGACAGGGAGTATTCAGCCCCAGCATTTT. This translates into CASTNTRTGSIQPQHF.

The rearrangement joins TRBV29-1 to TRBJ1-2, with a tentative D call TRBD1 (6 bases). CDR1 is SQVTM, CDR2 ANQGSEA, per germline. The CDR3 extends over 13 amino acids. Trimming stripped 1 base from V and 10 bases from J, with 16 bases between. CDR3 region: CSVEATGAKVYTF. The DNA for the CDR3 is TGCAGCGTTGAAGCGACAGGCGCGAAAGTCTACACCTTC.

This clonotype was seen only once. The J gene is TRBJ2-3, the V gene TRBV6-4; D is perhaps TRBD1 (6 bases). CDR3 length: 13 residues. Per the germline V gene, CDR1 is MRHNA and CDR2 is SNTAGT. V lost 2 bases, J lost 3 bases, and 6 bases lay in between. This CDR3 reads CASSDQGTDTQYF. In DNA form, the CDR3 reads TGTGCCAGCAGTGACCAGGGGACAGATACGCAGTATTTT.

A single count supports this clonotype. V is TRBV7-2 and J is TRBJ2-5; 13 bases are a match to TRBD2. Germline CDR1 is SGHTA and CDR2 is FQGNSA. The CDR3 runs to 16 residues. Trimming removed 4 bases from V and 4 bases from J; junction bases left unmatched: 6. CDR3 region: CASSSRTSGRRETQYF. The CDR3 DNA reads TGTGCCAGCAGCTCCCGGACTAGCGGGAGAAGAGAGACCCAGTACTTC.

The CDR3 reads CSAPIGAGVSYEQYF. CDR3 DNA: TGCAGTGCTCCCATCGGGGCGGGAGTGTCCTACGAGCAGTACTTC. The V gene is TRBV20-1, the J gene TRBJ2-7; 7 bases agree with TRBD2. The CDR3 is made up of 15 amino acids. Germline V CDR1 and CDR2: DFQATT, SNEGSKA (reference sequence). The V gene end was trimmed by 5 bases and the J gene end by 1 base; junction bases not matched to a gene: 11.

J is TRBJ2-7 and V is TRBV4-1; perhaps TRBD1 as D (6 bases). The CDR3 consists of 13 residues. CDR1 and CDR2 from the germline V gene are MGHRA and YSYEKL. Trimming shortened V by 3 bases and J by 1 base, and 7 bases separated the two germline ends. The CDR3 DNA sequence: TGCGCCAGCAGCCAGGGACATTCCTACGAGCAGTACTTC. This translates into CASSQGHSYEQYF.

The chain couples TRBV28 to TRBJ1-1; 7 bases map to TRBD1. The CDR3 totals 12 residues. Per the germline V gene, CDR1 is MDHEN and CDR2 is SYDVKM. The V segment lost 7 bases and the J segment 10 bases; nucleotides outside the gene matches: 9. The CDR3 DNA reads as TGTGCCAGCAAAACTTTGACAGGGCGAGCTTTCTTT. Its translation: CASKTLTGRAFF.

The chain joins TRBV28 to TRBJ2-1, with 8 bases matching TRBD2. The CDR3 length is 15 residues. Trimming at V came to 4 bases and at J to 0 bases, leaving 2 bases not matched to a gene. Looked up from germline, CDR1 is MDHEN and CDR2 is SYDVKM. CDR3 in DNA: TGTGCCAGCAGTTCCAGCGGGAGCTCCTACAATGAGCAGTTCTTC. Translating gives CASSSSGSSYNEQFF.

V and J are TRBV7-3 and TRBJ1-6; D is perhaps TRBD1 (5 bases). This CDR3 is built from 15 residues. Looked up from germline, CDR1 is SGHTA and CDR2 is FQGTGA. V dropped 2 bases and J dropped 6 bases, with 11 bases sitting between them. CDR3 in amino acids: CASSLWAQGNSPLHF. The DNA for the CDR3 is TGTGCCAGCAGCTTATGGGCGCAGGGTAATTCACCCCTCCACTTT. Combining the CDR3 with reference TRBV7-3 and TRBJ1-6 gives the whole variable domain GAGVSQTPSNKVTEKGKYVELRCDPISGHTALYWYRQSLGQGPEFLIYFQGTGAADDSGLPNDRFFAVRPEGSVSTLKIQRTERGDSAVYLCASSLWAQGNSPLHFGNGTRLTVT.

J is TRBJ2-1 and V is TRBV28; 9 bases are a match to TRBD2. Germline trimming cut 6 bases from V and 6 bases from J; bases unmatched to any gene: 9. This CDR3 is 15 amino acids long. Germline lookup yields CDR1 MDHEN and CDR2 SYDVKM. Here the CDR3 reads CASRVAGAAPNEQFF. CDR3 bases: TGTGCCAGCAGGGTAGCGGGAGCGGCCCCCAATGAGCAGTTCTTC.

This rearrangement joins TRBV6-1 to TRBJ2-2; 7 bases map to TRBD1. The CDR3 contains 16 residues. Per the germline V gene, CDR1 is MNHNS and CDR2 is SASEGT. J gave up 3 bases and V 7 bases, and 11 bases lay outside the gene matches. The CDR3 DNA reads TGTGCCAGCAATTCGGCAGGGGGTGGATACACCGGGGAGCTGTTTTTT. The encoded protein is CASNSAGGGYTGELFF.

The chain is built from TRBV5-4 and TRBJ2-7; D might be TRBD1 (6 bases). CDR3 length equals 13 residues. Trimming removed 0 bases from V and 5 bases from J, with 9 bases in between. Germline loops: CDR1 SGHNT, CDR2 YYREEE (reference sequence). The CDR3 DNA reads as TGTGCCAGCAGCTTGGACAGGGTTCACGAGCAGTACTTC. Protein: CASSLDRVHEQYF.

This clonotype was seen a few times. This sequence joins TRBV6-5 and TRBJ2-1; 13 nucleotides line up with TRBD2. The J segment lost 8 bases and the V segment lost 4 bases, leaving 11 bases of the junction unmatched. The CDR3 spans 17 residues. Germline CDR1 and CDR2: MNHEY and SVGAGI. The CDR3 loop reads CASSFYWTSGRSDEQFF. CDR3 nucleotides: TGTGCCAGCAGTTTCTACTGGACTAGCGGGAGAAGCGATGAGCAGTTCTTC.

The gene calls are TRBV6-1 and TRBJ2-5; D may match TRBD1 or TRBD2 (5 bases each). The CDR3 sequence is 14 residues long. The V gene's germline CDR1 is MNHNS and CDR2 SASEGT. Trimming took 7 bases from V and 5 from J, leaving 17 bases between them. CDR3 residues: CASNRGPPGETQYF. For the CDR3, the DNA is TGTGCCAGCAACCGAGGGCCCCCAGGGGAGACCCAGTACTTC.

V usage is TRBV7-9 and J usage is TRBJ2-5, with D perhaps matching TRBD2 (6 bases). Germline CDR1 SEHNR, CDR2 FQNEAQ (reference sequence). With 7 bases removed from V and 2 bases from J, the gap between germline ends came to 17 bases. This CDR3 has 15 amino acids. The CDR3 loop reads CASTPTPGGQETQYF. The DNA of the CDR3 is TGTGCCAGCACCCCAACCCCCGGAGGGCAAGAGACCCAGTACTTC.

In its sample, this clonotype was seen a few times. CDR3 in amino acids: CSARKDAGSTDTQYF. In DNA form, the CDR3 reads TGCAGTGCTAGAAAGGACGCAGGAAGCACAGATACGCAGTATTTT. This chain links TRBV20-1 with TRBJ2-3, with D unclear. There are 15 residues in the CDR3. Germline values: CDR1 DFQATT, CDR2 SNEGSKA (reference sequence). V was shortened by 2 bases and J by 0 bases, with 12 bases between the two germline ends.

The chain links TRBV28 to TRBJ2-3, with a possible D match to TRBD1 (5 bases). V lost 5 bases and J lost 2, with 11 bases in between. The germline V gene has CDR1 MDHEN and CDR2 SYDVKM. The CDR3 length is 14 residues. The CDR3 reads CASSIPGFTDTQYF. In DNA form, the CDR3 reads TGTGCCAGCAGTATCCCAGGGTTCACAGATACGCAGTATTTT.

This clonotype was seen a few times. This chain uses TRBV10-3 with TRBJ2-1; perhaps TRBD2 as D (5 bases). Per the germline V gene, CDR1 is ENHRY and CDR2 is SYGVKD. The V end was cut by 4 bases, the J end by 0 bases, with 13 bases between. The CDR3 runs 16 residues. The CDR3 loop reads CAISGRTGSSYNEQFF. CDR3 nucleotide sequence: TGTGCCATCAGTGGGAGGACTGGAAGCTCCTACAATGAGCAGTTCTTC.